This passage covers 26 T cell receptor beta chains from one sample sequenced in a study of Ad26.COV2.S vaccination and SARS-CoV-2 variants. Produced via immunoSEQ multiplex PCR; TCRdb's table is partial and in-frame only. The sample lists roughly 460,000 clones, roughly nine tenths occurring once. Described treatment: about 20 received Ad26.COV2.S at low or high dose, single or two shots; 5 received placebo; per-sample allocation not given. Samples analyzed were those drawn on day 63 after the first vaccine or placebo injection. Sample: peripheral blood, taken in a trial of Ad26.COV2.S vaccine versus placebo. The source is a person between 18 and 65 years old who received the Ad26.COV2.S COVID-19 vaccine or a placebo.

The chain recombines TRBV3-1 (or the pseudogene TRBV3-2) with TRBJ1-2; no definite D call. The CDR3 is 13 amino acids. The V gene lost 1 base and the J gene lost 4 bases, with 7 bases spanning the gap. Germline V lookup: CDR1 LGHDT, CDR2 YNNKEL (reference sequence). The CDR3 region is CASSQGGTYGYTF. CDR3 nucleotides: TGTGCCAGCAGCCAAGGGGGTACCTATGGCTACACCTTC.

This clone was seen a handful of times. The DNA for the CDR3 is TGTGCCAGTAGTATAGACAGGGCTAGCAATCAGCCCCAGCATTTT. Translation gives CASSIDRASNQPQHF. The chain is built from TRBV19 and TRBJ1-5, with D possibly TRBD1 on 5 matching bases. Looked up from germline, CDR1 is LNHDA and CDR2 is SQIVND (reference sequence). This CDR3 contains 15 residues. The V end was cut by 0 bases, the J end by 0 bases, with 6 bases between.

The chain joins TRBV27 to TRBJ1-1; TRBD1 is a possible D gene (5 bases). V lost 6 bases and J 4 bases, leaving 12 bases between the germline ends. CDR3 length: 13 residues. Looked up from germline, CDR1 is MNHEY and CDR2 is SMNVEV (reference sequence). CDR3 sequence reads: CASRWGGGTEAFF. The CDR3 DNA reads as TGTGCCAGCAGATGGGGGGGAGGCACTGAAGCTTTCTTT.

The chain is built from TRBV6-2 or TRBV6-3 and TRBJ2-1; 7 bases align to TRBD2. The CDR3 is 14 amino acids. V lost 6 bases, J lost 4 bases, and 6 bases stayed unmatched. The V gene's germline CDR1 is MNHEY and CDR2 SVGEGT. The CDR3 DNA is TGTGCCAGCAGCCCTGGGGGGGGTTACAATGAGCAGTTCTTC. Its protein is CASSPGGGYNEQFF.

The V and J genes are TRBV7-6 and TRBJ2-7, with 11 bases fitting TRBD2. The V gene end was trimmed by 2 bases and the J gene end by 6 bases; junction bases not matched to a gene: 6. CDR1 and CDR2 (germline): SGHVS, FNYEAQ. This CDR3 is built from 15 residues. In nucleotides, the CDR3 is TGTGCCAGCAGCTTATATACTAGCGGGAGCCCCGAGCAGTACTTC. Translating gives CASSLYTSGSPEQYF.

Remarks on this clone: A read error may account for a junction end that differs from germline. DNA for the CDR3: TGTGCCAGCTCAGACAACAGCGGGGAGCTGTTTTTT. Its protein is CASSDNSGELFF. The chain recombines TRBV12-3 or TRBV12-4 with TRBJ2-2, with unresolved D. CDR3 length: 12 residues.

This sequence joins TRBV19 and TRBJ2-1; 8 bases line up with TRBD1. Germline assignment: CDR1 LNHDA and CDR2 SQIVND (reference sequence). CDR3 length equals 13 residues. The J segment lost 10 bases and the V segment lost 7 bases, leaving 9 bases of the junction unmatched. CDR3 region: CASKVGTGGEQFF. The CDR3, as DNA: TGTGCCAGTAAGGTAGGGACAGGTGGGGAGCAGTTCTTC.

The chain uses TRBV3-1 (or the pseudogene TRBV3-2) and TRBJ2-5, with 9 positions matching TRBD1. Germline CDR1 is LGHDT and CDR2 is YNNKEL (reference sequence). V was pared by 2 bases and J by 7 bases, with 5 bases of the junction left unmatched. The CDR3 is 14 residues long. For the CDR3, the DNA is TGTGCCAGCAGCCAACAGGGACAGGGCGGGACCCAGTACTTC. As protein: CASSQQGQGGTQYF.

This clone was observed a few times. The chain links TRBV6-5 to TRBJ1-1; 8 bases map to TRBD1. From germline, CDR1 is MNHEY and CDR2 SVGAGI. The CDR3 length is 13 residues. After removal of 6 bases from V and 4 bases from J, the junction contained 4 bases not matched to a gene. DNA for the CDR3: TGTGCCAGCAGCTTTGACAGGGGCACTGAAGCTTTCTTT. Translation gives CASSFDRGTEAFF.

This chain links TRBV7-9 with TRBJ2-1; 8 bases align to TRBD1. The length of the CDR3 is 15 residues. V gave up 3 bases and J gave up 7 bases; unmatched junction bases: 8. The germline gives CDR1 SEHNR, CDR2 FQNEAQ (reference sequence). CDR3 protein: CASSFGQGALNEQFF. CDR3 bases: TGTGCCAGCAGCTTTGGCCAGGGGGCACTTAATGAGCAGTTCTTC.

V usage is TRBV6-4 and J usage is TRBJ2-1, with 9 bases lining up with TRBD1. Unmatched junction bases numbered 9, after V lost 6 bases and J lost 9 bases. Germline CDR1 reads MRHNA; CDR2 reads SNTAGT. The CDR3 is 14 residues long. CDR3 coding DNA: TGTGCCAGCAGCCCCGGAGGGGGACAGGGTGAGCAGTTCTTC. It codes for CASSPGGGQGEQFF.

The genes are TRBV7-9 and TRBJ2-5; TRBD1 is a possible D gene (7 bases). The CDR3 runs to 15 residues. Germline V gene lookup returns CDR1 SEHNR and CDR2 FQNEAQ (reference sequence). Between the trimmed V and J ends, which lost 5 bases and 4 bases, there was a span of 17 bases. The DNA of the CDR3 is TGTGCCAGCAGCCCAGGGGGGCAGAGCGCAGAGACCCAGTACTTC. Protein sequence: CASSPGGQSAETQYF.

V usage is TRBV27 and J usage is TRBJ2-1, with TRBD2 matching 15 bases. CDR1 is MNHEY, CDR2 SMNVEV, per germline (reference sequence). The V and J ends lost 5 bases and 7 bases, in that order; junction bases with no gene match: 9. This CDR3 region has 17 residues. The DNA of the CDR3 is TGTGCCAGCAGTCACGGACTAGCGGGAGGGCCTGAGAATGAGCAGTTCTTC. This codes for CASSHGLAGGPENEQFF.

V and J are TRBV2 and TRBJ1-1; 7 bases are a match to TRBD1. The CDR3 sequence is 14 residues long. The ends lost 4 bases at V and 4 bases at J; junction bases unmatched: 6. Germline CDR1 reads SNHLY; CDR2 reads FYNNEI. CDR3: CASSGEQGTTEAFF. CDR3 coding DNA: TGTGCCAGCAGTGGGGAACAGGGGACCACTGAAGCTTTCTTT.

This chain joins TRBV6-5 and TRBJ1-2; a weak D match, TRBD1 (6 bases). Germline V gives CDR1 MNHEY, CDR2 SVGAGI. Between the trimmed V and J ends, which lost 1 base and 6 bases, there was a span of 12 bases. The CDR3 is 14 residues long. The CDR3 loop reads CASSYWGGGDGYTF. The CDR3 DNA follows: TGTGCCAGCAGTTACTGGGGGGGCGGGGATGGCTACACCTTC.

The V and J genes are TRBV9 and TRBJ1-1; 7 bases are shared with TRBD1. The CDR3 length is 14 residues. V trimming: 1 base; J trimming: 5 bases; junction bases outside the gene matches: 5. Germline assignment: CDR1 SGDLS and CDR2 YYNGEE. This CDR3 reads CASSVIGGMTEAFF. The CDR3 bases are TGTGCCAGCAGCGTAATAGGGGGCATGACTGAAGCTTTCTTT.

V usage is TRBV25-1 and J usage is TRBJ1-4; TRBD1 might be the D (6 bases). CDR3 length equals 16 residues. The V end lost 3 bases, the J end lost 8 bases, and 19 bases lay between the germline ends. The germline V gene encodes CDR1 MGHDK and CDR2 SYGVNS. CDR3 sequence reads: CASSEQREQGFEKLFF. The CDR3 DNA reads as TGTGCCAGCAGTGAGCAAAGGGAACAGGGCTTCGAAAAACTGTTTTTT.

The chain couples TRBV7-9 to TRBJ2-3, with D perhaps being TRBD1 or TRBD2 (5 bases each). Trimming left V 3 bases short and J 1 base short, with 17 bases between. Germline-derived CDR1 and CDR2 are SEHNR and FQNEAQ (reference sequence). There are 17 residues in the CDR3. The DNA for the CDR3 is TGTGCCAGCAGCTTTCCCTCCTTGGGGGTTGGCACAGATACGCAGTATTTT. Protein sequence: CASSFPSLGVGTDTQYF.

The V gene is TRBV20-1, the J gene TRBJ1-1; D ambiguous. CDR1 is DFQATT and CDR2 is SNEGSKA in the germline V gene (reference sequence). V lost 6 bases to trimming and J lost 11 bases, with 16 bases between them. CDR3 length: 11 residues. In DNA form, the CDR3 reads TGCAGTGCCCCTGGCCACTTTGAGGCTTTCTTT. Translating gives CSAPGHFEAFF.

The rearrangement joins TRBV7-2 to TRBJ2-7; TRBD1 is a possible D gene (5 bases). The V end lost 0 bases, the J end lost 3 bases, and 12 bases lay between the germline ends. The CDR3 totals 15 residues. Germline V gene lookup returns CDR1 SGHTA and CDR2 FQGNSA. The DNA of the CDR3 is TGTGCCAGCAGCTTAGCGCCAGGGAATCACTACGAGCAGTACTTC. This gives the protein CASSLAPGNHYEQYF.

This clone was observed a handful of times. CDR3 coding DNA: TGTGCCAGCAGCTTAGGAGGTCAGGTTTATGATTACGAGCAGTACTTC. Amino acids: CASSLGGQVYDYEQYF. The rearrangement joins TRBV7-9 to TRBJ2-7, with D hard to call. Germline V CDR1 and CDR2: SEHNR, FQNEAQ (reference sequence). The CDR3 consists of 16 residues. Deletions cut 1 base from V and 4 bases from J, with 17 bases between. Full variable domain (outside the CDR3, taken from reference TRBV7-9 and TRBJ2-7): DTGVSQNPRHKITKRGQNVTFRCDPISEHNRLYWYRQTLGQGPEFLTYFQNEAQLEKSRLLSDRFSAERPKGSFSTLEIQRTEQGDSAMYLCASSLGGQVYDYEQYFGPGTRLTVT.

J is TRBJ2-7 and V is TRBV19; D possibly uses TRBD1 or TRBD2 (5 bases each). V gave up 5 bases and J gave up 1 base, with 12 bases separating them. The germline V gene encodes CDR1 LNHDA and CDR2 SQIVND (reference sequence). This CDR3 has 14 amino acids. The CDR3 spells CASSGRDGSYEQYF. The CDR3 DNA reads TGTGCCAGTAGTGGTAGGGACGGATCCTACGAGCAGTACTTC.

The CDR3 coding sequence is TGTGCCAGCAGTTTATCGGTGGGGCAACTCTATGGCTACACCTTC. It yields the protein CASSLSVGQLYGYTF. This chain uses TRBV27 with TRBJ1-2, with D tentatively TRBD1 (5 bases). Germline V lookup: CDR1 MNHEY, CDR2 SMNVEV (reference sequence). With 0 bases removed from V and 4 bases from J, the gap between germline ends came to 12 bases. There are 15 residues in the CDR3.

The chain joins TRBV9 to TRBJ2-3; D might be TRBD2 (6 bases). The V end was cut by 2 bases, the J end by 3 bases, with 16 bases between. Germline CDR1 is SGDLS and CDR2 is YYNGEE. The CDR3 covers 16 residues. CDR3 sequence (DNA): TGTGCCAGCAGCGTCGGGACTGCCCCCCTAACAGATACGCAGTATTTT. Translating gives CASSVGTAPLTDTQYF.

The rearrangement uses TRBV14 and TRBJ2-2, with 9 bases lining up with TRBD1. CDR1 SGHDN and CDR2 FVKESK come from the germline V gene. V was clipped by 7 bases and J by 4 bases; unmatched bases: 7. The CDR3 covers 15 residues. CDR3 region: CASNPTGGRTGELFF. CDR3 bases: TGTGCCAGCAACCCAACAGGGGGCCGCACCGGGGAGCTGTTTTTT. The variable domain in full, with the rest retrieved from reference TRBV14 and TRBJ2-2, is EAGVTQFPSHSVIEKGQTVTLRCDPISGHDNLYWYRRVMGKEIKFLLHFVKESKQDESGMPNNRFLAERTGGTYSTLKVQPAELEDSGVYFCASNPTGGRTGELFFGEGSRLTVL.

This clone was counted between two and nine times. This chain joins TRBV5-5 and TRBJ1-2; D is uncertain. This CDR3 comprises 12 residues. Germline V gives CDR1 SGHKS, CDR2 YYEKEE (reference sequence). V lost 3 bases and J lost 5, with 8 bases in between. The CDR3 loop is CASSYSQYGYTF. DNA for the CDR3: TGTGCCAGCAGCTACAGTCAATATGGCTACACCTTC.